This entry describes one T cell receptor (beta chain). The antigen it recognizes is unknown. No clone much larger than this one lies a single base away; base qualities are absent. Instrument on record: Illumina HiSeq 1500. In-frame beta chains were kept once TCRdb had trimmed the public reads at Q25 with fastp and called clones with MiXCR. Rows are combined by CDR3 protein, so each entry shows the most common genes and DNA. The sample contains approximately 600,000 distinct CDR3 sequences, 35% to 50% of them found a single time. Together, the top ten hold over 45% of the sample. Taken with the paper, the label for treatment or condition translates to: in vitro stimulation with specific CMV peptide epitopes to enrich CMV-specific T cells. This record belongs to a study of T cell repertoires in cytomegalovirus infection (dated by TCRdb to the late 2010s). As for the study more broadly: The peptide stimulations were aimed at well-studied HLA-B-restricted epitopes as well as recently identified HLA-C-restricted CMV epitopes, whose presentation resists viral immunomodulation. The HLA type of each donor mattered for the analysis, because public TCR beta signatures pointed to carriage of CMV infection along with the matching HLA type.

Reading from cysteine to phenylalanine, the CDR3 counts 17 amino acids. Solely the CDR3 DNA is kept, with 51 bases framed from the first base. The CDR1 and CDR2 encoded by the germline V gene (reference sequence) are LNHDA and SQIVND. Trimming takes 4 bases from V and 3 bases from J, and the germline ends sit 16 bases apart. General study outcomes and caveats: The ex vivo response was dominated by HLA-C-restricted CMV-specific TCR beta clonotypes, which also provided the single most frequent clonotype in two of eight donors. Carriers of CMV infection plus the relevant HLA type were discriminated by the cumulative frequency of public TCR beta family members in the study cohort and in an independent roughly 340-donor cohort.

The chain links TRBV19 with TRBJ2-6; TRBD1 is perhaps the D gene, given 6 matching bases. The specimen was cultured PBMCs, collected from culture after CMV antigen stimulation. This TCR derives from a human donor in good health (CMV status not recorded). Some clones in this sample may be carry-over from other donors' samples. The DNA sequence is given as TGTGCCAGTAGTAACCTTGGACAGTGGGATGGGGCCAACGTCCTGACTTTC. Translated, it reads CASSNLGQWDGANVLTF.